Following are 32 T cell receptor beta chains from one sample sequenced in a study of CD8 T cells in ankylosing spondylitis. These receptors' antigens are unknown. General study findings and limits: It appeared that ankylosing spondylitis blood was characterized by a TCR beta motif of several highly homologous variants.

TCRdb independently ran MiXCR on the 5' RACE reads; one entry per CDR3 protein. The sample records about 840,000 distinct CDR3 sequences, roughly 10% being singletons. Sequenced: blood, either unsorted or a sorted T cell fraction (not recorded which). These receptors all come from a male donor with ankylosing spondylitis.

This clonotype was seen only once. The chain uses TRBV5-1 and TRBJ1-2; D not resolved. The CDR3 totals 14 residues. Germline CDR1 is SGHRS and CDR2 is YFSETQ. Trimming cost V 4 bases and J 6 bases, with 16 bases left between them. The DNA for the CDR3 is TGCGCCAGCAGCCGGGGAGACTCCATGGATGGCTACACCTTC. Its translation: CASSRGDSMDGYTF. Based on the CDR3 plus reference TRBV5-1 and TRBJ1-2, the full variable domain is KAGVTQTPRYLIKTRGQQVTLSCSPISGHRSVSWYQQTPGQGLQFLFEYFSETQRNKGNFPGRFSGRQFSNSRSEMNVSTLELGDSALYLCASSRGDSMDGYTFGSGTRLTVV.

V is TRBV20-1 and J is TRBJ1-6; the D is unclear. This CDR3 has 15 residues. Trimming removed 4 bases from V and 8 bases from J, with 18 bases in between. Germline CDR1 DFQATT, CDR2 SNEGSKA (reference sequence). The CDR3 sequence is CSAKSPLVSDSPLHF. DNA for the CDR3: TGCAGTGCTAAGTCCCCCTTAGTAAGCGATTCACCCCTCCACTTT.

This clonotype was observed a handful of times. The chain recombines TRBV6-5 with TRBJ2-3, with TRBD1 identical over 7 bases. The CDR3 extends over 16 amino acids. V was pared by 5 bases and J by 1 base, with 9 bases of the junction left unmatched. The germline V gene encodes CDR1 MNHEY and CDR2 SVGAGI. The CDR3 nucleotides are TGTGCCAGCAGTACCGACAGGGTATGGGGCACAGATACGCAGTATTTT. The encoded protein is CASSTDRVWGTDTQYF.

This clonotype was counted a few times. This rearrangement joins TRBV5-5 to TRBJ2-3; D unclear. The V gene lost 4 bases and the J gene lost 1 base, with 22 bases spanning the gap. CDR1 and CDR2 (germline): SGHKS, YYEKEE (reference sequence). This CDR3 has 18 residues. The chain's CDR3 is CASSALIRGPAGTDTQYF. The CDR3 coding sequence is TGTGCCAGCAGCGCCCTGATACGAGGACCTGCGGGCACAGATACGCAGTATTTT.

The table lists this clonotype with a few counts. This sequence joins TRBV4-2 and TRBJ1-1, with D possibly TRBD1 on 5 matching bases. Germline V lookup: CDR1 LGHNA, CDR2 YNFKEQ. This CDR3 has 17 amino acids. Trimming took off 2 bases at V and 2 bases at J, with 18 bases between the two ends. Here the CDR3 DNA reads TGTGCCAGCAGCCAACGTGGTTGGGCAGGGATCAACACTGAAGCTTTCTTT. Encoded protein: CASSQRGWAGINTEAFF.

The chain joins TRBV4-1 to TRBJ2-3; D uncertain. The CDR3 runs 16 residues. Deletions cut 0 bases from V and 2 bases from J, with 12 bases between. Germline V gene sequence: CDR1 MGHRA, CDR2 YSYEKL. The CDR3 bases are TGCGCCAGCAGCCAAGATGGCAGGTCCTACACAGATACGCAGTATTTT. Its protein product is CASSQDGRSYTDTQYF.

The rearrangement joins TRBV12-3 or TRBV12-4 to TRBJ1-4; 9 bases fit TRBD1. CDR3 length equals 12 residues. V trimming: 5 bases; J trimming: 13 bases; junction bases outside the gene matches: 5. The CDR3 DNA reads TGTGCCAGCAGTCCCGACAGGGGGACACTGTTTTTT. This encodes CASSPDRGTLFF.

V and J are TRBV6-1 and TRBJ1-1; tentative D call: TRBD1 (5 bases). This CDR3 is built from 14 residues. V shed 7 bases and J shed 0 bases, with 12 bases lying between them. CDR1 and CDR2 from the germline V gene are MNHNS and SASEGT. The CDR3 loop is CASTGPSMNTEAFF. CDR3 nucleotides: TGTGCCAGCACGGGGCCATCTATGAACACTGAAGCTTTCTTT.

This clonotype was counted many times. The chain links TRBV20-1 to TRBJ2-7, with D maybe TRBD2 (6 bases). Germline loops: CDR1 DFQATT, CDR2 SNEGSKA (reference sequence). The CDR3 has 14 residues. V was cut by 5 bases and J by 0 bases, with 14 bases left in between. CDR3 sequence: CSAASGGDSYEQYF. The CDR3 nucleotides read TGCAGTGCTGCCTCTGGAGGGGACTCCTACGAGCAGTACTTC.

This clonotype was counted a single time. This chain's CDR3 is CSVADSSGYNEQFF. CDR3 in DNA: TGCAGCGTTGCCGACTCTAGCGGGTACAATGAGCAGTTCTTC. The chain recombines TRBV29-1 with TRBJ2-1; TRBD2 matches at 8 bases. CDR1 and CDR2 from the germline V gene are SQVTM and ANQGSEA. V lost 4 bases to trimming and J lost 4 bases; unmatched junction nucleotides: 6. CDR3 length equals 14 residues.

The genes are TRBV20-1 and TRBJ2-2, with 9 nucleotides matching TRBD1. This CDR3 contains 14 residues. Germline CDR1 reads DFQATT; CDR2 reads SNEGSKA (reference sequence). The junction had 1 base not matched to a gene; V was cut back by 4 bases and J by 1 base. DNA of the CDR3: TGCAGTGCTACGGGACAGGGGAACACCGGGGAGCTGTTTTTT. As protein: CSATGQGNTGELFF.

The V call is TRBV10-3, the J call TRBJ2-1, with TRBD2 matching over 14 bases. The germline CDR1 and CDR2 sequences are ENHRY and SYGVKD. V shed 7 bases and J 0 bases; nucleotides not matched to a gene: 5. The CDR3 is 17 amino acids. The CDR3 reads CAIKGLAGAASYNEQFF. CDR3 in DNA: TGTGCCATCAAGGGACTAGCGGGAGCGGCCTCCTACAATGAGCAGTTCTTC.

This clonotype was detected only a few times. V usage is TRBV10-3 and J usage is TRBJ1-1, with D unresolved. Trimming took 3 bases from V and 0 from J, leaving 8 bases between them. CDR3 length: 14 residues. Germline V gene lookup returns CDR1 ENHRY and CDR2 SYGVKD. Here the CDR3 reads CAISENWMNTEAFF. The DNA of the CDR3 is TGTGCCATCAGTGAAAATTGGATGAACACTGAAGCTTTCTTT.

The chain joins TRBV5-1 to TRBJ1-2; D unclear. Trimming removed 3 bases at V and 6 bases at J, with 15 bases between. The CDR3 contains 14 residues. CDR1 and CDR2 (germline): SGHRS, YFSETQ. CDR3 coding DNA: TGCGCCAGCAGCTCGACACGGGGTATGGATGGCTACACCTTC. Its translation: CASSSTRGMDGYTF.

The chain recombines TRBV6-2 or TRBV6-3 with TRBJ2-7; D call uncertain. This CDR3 has 15 amino acids. V was cut by 1 base and J by 0 bases, with 10 bases left in between. Germline V lookup: CDR1 MNHEY, CDR2 SVGEGT. For the CDR3, the DNA is TGTGCCAGCAGTTACTTGGACGTCGGCTCCTACGAGCAGTACTTC. Protein: CASSYLDVGSYEQYF.

The chain links TRBV7-2 to TRBJ1-5; no reliable D call. Germline V gene lookup returns CDR1 SGHTA and CDR2 FQGNSA. The CDR3 extends over 15 amino acids. Trimming removed 2 bases at V and 3 bases at J, with 11 bases between. CDR3 sequence: CASSLSNSPNQPQHF. CDR3 coding DNA: TGTGCCAGCAGCTTATCAAACAGCCCCAATCAGCCCCAGCATTTT. Full variable domain (missing parts from reference TRBV7-2 and TRBJ1-5): GAGVSQSPSNKVTEKGKDVELRCDPISGHTALYWYRQSLGQGLEFLIYFQGNSAPDKSGLPSDRFSAERTGGSVSTLTIQRTQQEDSAVYLCASSLSNSPNQPQHFGDGTRLSIL.

The chain employs TRBV5-1 and TRBJ1-1, with D uncertain. The germline gives CDR1 SGHRS, CDR2 YFSETQ. The CDR3 loop spans 12 amino acids. Between the trimmed V and J ends, which lost 5 bases and 11 bases, there was a span of 16 bases. This CDR3 reads CASSFEGLRAFF. CDR3 DNA sequence: TGCGCCAGCAGTTTTGAGGGTTTAAGGGCTTTCTTT. Supplemented by reference TRBV5-1 and TRBJ1-1, the full variable domain reads KAGVTQTPRYLIKTRGQQVTLSCSPISGHRSVSWYQQTPGQGLQFLFEYFSETQRNKGNFPGRFSGRQFSNSRSEMNVSTLELGDSALYLCASSFEGLRAFFGQGTRLTVV.

There are a few counts of this clonotype. The J gene is TRBJ2-1, the V gene TRBV4-3; the D gene could be TRBD1 or TRBD2 (5 bases each). CDR3 length: 17 amino acids. The V and J ends lost 0 bases and 0 bases respectively, with 12 bases between them. CDR1 is LGHNA, CDR2 YSLEER, per germline. The CDR3 sequence: CASSQDLGVSSYNEQFF. CDR3 sequence (DNA): TGCGCCAGCAGCCAAGATCTGGGGGTGAGCTCCTACAATGAGCAGTTCTTC.

This clonotype was observed at least ten times. The chain employs TRBV27 and TRBJ1-2; 9 bases agree with TRBD1. Per the germline V gene, CDR1 is MNHEY and CDR2 is SMNVEV (reference sequence). The J segment lost 9 bases and the V segment lost 7 bases, leaving 12 bases of the junction unmatched. The CDR3 spans 14 residues. CDR3 in amino acids: CASKPGTGPMSYTF. CDR3 DNA sequence: TGTGCCAGCAAACCCGGGACAGGGCCCATGAGCTACACCTTC.

This clonotype was recorded a few times. This chain links TRBV28 with TRBJ2-1; the D is unclear. V was pared by 2 bases and J by 6 bases, with 5 bases between. The CDR3 spans 12 residues. Germline values: CDR1 MDHEN, CDR2 SYDVKM. This CDR3 reads CASSLPTNEQFF. The CDR3 DNA sequence: TGTGCCAGCAGTTTACCCACCAATGAGCAGTTCTTC.

In this sample, this clonotype turned up many times. This sequence joins TRBV20-1 and TRBJ2-5; 8 bases agree with TRBD2. Trimming at V came to 3 bases and at J to 2 bases, leaving 8 bases not matched to a gene. The CDR3 is 15 residues long. Per the germline V gene, CDR1 is DFQATT and CDR2 is SNEGSKA (reference sequence). CDR3: CSASAGGAYQETQYF. Here the CDR3 DNA reads TGCAGTGCTAGTGCGGGGGGCGCTTATCAAGAGACCCAGTACTTC.

In its sample, this clonotype was seen many times. The V gene is TRBV20-1, the J gene TRBJ2-3; D may be TRBD1 (6 bases). Between the trimmed V and J ends, which lost 5 bases and 6 bases, there was a span of 15 bases. The CDR3 spans 13 residues. The germline V gene encodes CDR1 DFQATT and CDR2 SNEGSKA (reference sequence). The CDR3 DNA sequence: TGCAGTGCTGGGGCAGGGGCATTTGATACGCAGTATTTT. This gives the protein CSAGAGAFDTQYF.

This clonotype occurred many times. The junction departs from germline at one end; a sequencing error may be responsible. The V and J genes are TRBV6-4 and TRBJ2-7, with a possible D match to TRBD1 (6 bases). The CDR3 is 11 residues long. Germline V gene data show CDR1 as MRHNA and CDR2 as SNTAGT. The CDR3 DNA reads TGTGCCAGCAGCAGGACAGCGCCTTTCCATTTC. It specifies CASSRTAPFHF.

This clonotype was seen a handful of times. V and J are TRBV14 and TRBJ2-1; D possibly corresponds to TRBD2 (5 bases). Per germline, CDR1 SGHDN and CDR2 FVKESK. The CDR3 consists of 13 residues. The V and J ends lost 4 bases and 13 bases respectively, with 17 bases between them. The CDR3 loop is CASSLYVRTVQFF. The CDR3 DNA follows: TGTGCCAGCAGCCTCTATGTCCGGACTGTACAGTTCTTC.

This chain links TRBV20-1 with TRBJ2-1, with a weak D call TRBD2 (5 bases). The CDR3 spans 15 residues. Deletions cut 6 bases from V and 2 bases from J, with 17 bases between. Germline V lookup: CDR1 DFQATT, CDR2 SNEGSKA (reference sequence). The CDR3 region is CSAEGGRGTYNEQFF. The CDR3 bases are TGCAGTGCCGAGGGTGGGAGAGGAACCTACAATGAGCAGTTCTTC.

This clonotype was observed a few times. V usage is TRBV28 and J usage is TRBJ1-5; no clear D. This CDR3 has 15 residues. V lost 6 bases and J 4 bases, leaving 16 bases between the germline ends. In germline, CDR1 is MDHEN, CDR2 SYDVKM. The CDR3 loop is CASSPLDAINQPQHF. In DNA form, the CDR3 reads TGTGCCAGCAGCCCATTAGATGCCATTAATCAGCCCCAGCATTTT.

This clonotype has only a few counts. The chain links TRBV20-1 to TRBJ2-2; 8 bases agree with TRBD2. V gave up 0 bases and J gave up 5 bases; unmatched junction bases: 8. This CDR3 has 16 amino acids. Looked up from germline, CDR1 is DFQATT and CDR2 is SNEGSKA (reference sequence). CDR3 in amino acids: CSARDLWERGTGELFF. In nucleotides, the CDR3 is TGCAGTGCTAGAGATTTGTGGGAGCGGGGGACCGGGGAGCTGTTTTTT.

This chain joins TRBV11-2 and TRBJ2-1; D is possibly TRBD1 (7 bases). V lost 0 bases, J lost 3 bases, and 15 bases lay in between. Germline V gene lookup returns CDR1 SGHAT and CDR2 FQNNGV. The CDR3 contains 17 residues. CDR3 sequence reads: CASSLDRARGDYNEQFF. The CDR3 bases are TGTGCCAGCAGCTTAGATCGGGCCAGGGGGGACTACAATGAGCAGTTCTTC. Supplemented by reference TRBV11-2 and TRBJ2-1, the full variable domain reads EAGVAQSPRYKIIEKRQSVAFWCNPISGHATLYWYQQILGQGPKLLIQFQNNGVVDDSQLPKDRFSAERLKGVDSTLKIQPAKLEDSAVYLCASSLDRARGDYNEQFFGPGTRLTVL.

J is TRBJ2-5 and V is TRBV2; D unresolved. Germline V CDR1 and CDR2: SNHLY, FYNNEI. The CDR3 covers 16 residues. V lost 3 bases and J 0 bases, leaving 14 bases between the germline ends. The CDR3 DNA is TGTGCCAGCAGTGACTTTGGGGTAACATACCAAGAGACCCAGTACTTC. Its protein is CASSDFGVTYQETQYF. Based on the CDR3 plus reference TRBV2 and TRBJ2-5, the full variable domain is EPEVTQTPSHQVTQMGQEVILRCVPISNHLYFYWYRQILGQKVEFLVSFYNNEISEKSEIFDDQFSVERPDGSNFTLKIRSTKLEDSAMYFCASSDFGVTYQETQYFGPGTRLLVL.

This sequence joins TRBV4-3 and TRBJ2-2, with D hard to call. In germline, CDR1 is LGHNA, CDR2 YSLEER. This CDR3 contains 16 residues. V lost 1 base and J 1 base, leaving 10 bases between the germline ends. The CDR3 DNA reads TGCGCCAGCAGCCAAGGGGTGGGATTGAACACCGGGGAGCTGTTTTTT. This translates into CASSQGVGLNTGELFF.

A few counts support this clonotype. The chain joins TRBV4-2 to TRBJ2-3, with TRBD2 as a possible D gene (6 bases). The CDR3 is 18 residues long. V dropped 0 bases and J dropped 2 bases, with 18 bases sitting between them. CDR1 LGHNA and CDR2 YNFKEQ come from the germline V gene. The CDR3 nucleotides are TGTGCCAGCAGCCAAGAGAGGCGGGGCCGCACCCACACAGATACGCAGTATTTT. Translation gives CASSQERRGRTHTDTQYF.

The sample holds many counts of this clonotype. The V gene is TRBV29-1, the J gene TRBJ1-1; D is undetermined. Germline CDR1 reads SQVTM; CDR2 reads ANQGSEA. Trimming left V 6 bases short and J 6 bases short, with 17 bases between. CDR3 length equals 13 residues. The CDR3 DNA is TGCAGCGTACTCCTCATAGCCGATCCTGAAGCTTTCTTT. It translates to CSVLLIADPEAFF.